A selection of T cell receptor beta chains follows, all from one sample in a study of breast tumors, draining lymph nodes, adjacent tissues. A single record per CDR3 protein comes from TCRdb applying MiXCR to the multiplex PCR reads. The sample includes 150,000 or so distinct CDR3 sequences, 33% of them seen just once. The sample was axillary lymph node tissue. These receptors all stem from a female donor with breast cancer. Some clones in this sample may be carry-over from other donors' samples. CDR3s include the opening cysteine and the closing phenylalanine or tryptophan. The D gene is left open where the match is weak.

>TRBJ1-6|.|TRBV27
CASSLLVGTQPNSPLHF
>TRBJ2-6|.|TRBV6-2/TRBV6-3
CASSHAGANVLTF
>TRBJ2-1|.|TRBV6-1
CASSEQGAKRHIRDEQFF
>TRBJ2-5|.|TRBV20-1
CSATHRETQYF
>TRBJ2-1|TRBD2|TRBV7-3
CASSRQPGLAGVEQFF
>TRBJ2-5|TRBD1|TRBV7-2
CASSWDRVETQYF
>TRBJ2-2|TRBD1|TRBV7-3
CASSLTGDRGTGELFF
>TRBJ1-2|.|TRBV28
CASSTSSNYGYTF
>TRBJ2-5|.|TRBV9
CASSYRGGAETQSF
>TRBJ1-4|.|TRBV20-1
CSARKTGGRGEKLFF
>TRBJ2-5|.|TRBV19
CASSIQETQYF
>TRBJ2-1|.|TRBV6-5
CASIPRGVGNEQFF
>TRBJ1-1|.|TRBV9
CASSVARGGEAFF
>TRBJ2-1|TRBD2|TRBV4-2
CASSQATGGLNEQFF
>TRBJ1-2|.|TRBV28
CASLRTANYGYTF
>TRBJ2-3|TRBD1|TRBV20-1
CSAGRGQSPSTDTQYF
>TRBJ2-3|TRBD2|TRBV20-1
CRGSRGGRPDTQYF
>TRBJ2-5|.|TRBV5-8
CASSLGGATQETQYF
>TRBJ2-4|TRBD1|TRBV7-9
CASSPGGRAKNIQYF
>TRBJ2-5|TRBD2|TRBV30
CASSGRITETQYF
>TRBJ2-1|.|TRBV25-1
CASSDPLLPNRYNEQFF
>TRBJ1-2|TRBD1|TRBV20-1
CRPGGGTNYGYTF
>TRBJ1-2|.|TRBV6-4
CASSDSTGVLYGYTF
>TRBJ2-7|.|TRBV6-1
CASKLGGPYEQYF
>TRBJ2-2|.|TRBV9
CASTNVGRIEAGALFF
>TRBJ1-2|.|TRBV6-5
CATSDGTNYGYTF
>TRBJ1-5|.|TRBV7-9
CASSSGASNQPQHF
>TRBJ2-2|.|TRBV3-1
CASSQGGWTTNIGELFF
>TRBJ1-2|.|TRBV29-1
CSVRRGADGYTF
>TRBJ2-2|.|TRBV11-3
CASSLDSWGTPNTGELFF
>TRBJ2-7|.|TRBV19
CASSIAAEGTYEQYF
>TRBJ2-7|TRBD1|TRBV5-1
CASSYRDRVFQEQYF